This T cell receptor (beta chain) was obtained from a study of control samples from healthy donors and cancer patients. V lost 2 bases, J lost 5 bases, and 8 bases stayed unmatched. The CDR3 extends over 17 amino acids. This table comes from immunoSEQ multiplex PCR, and its TCRdb copy is limited to in-frame clones, with some not included. The sample lists about 45,000 clones; under 95% were seen once. The J gene is TRBJ1-5, the V gene TRBV5-7; 12 bases agree with TRBD1. TRBV5-7 is sorted into the ORF group, with uncertain function. Sequences were obtained from PBMCs. This clonotype was sampled from a woman between 40 and 50 years old with head and neck cancer. CDR3 coding DNA: TGTGCCAGCAGCTTCTCTCCGGGACAGGGGGCCGATCAGCCCCAGCATTTT. Protein sequence: CASSFSPGQGADQPQHF.